This TCR beta chain emerged from a study of OX40 agonist ivuxolimab in advanced cancers. About the research overall: Dose-escalation cases comprised hepatocellular carcinoma, melanoma, renal cell or head and neck cancer.

The CDR3 totals 13 residues. Germline lookup yields CDR1 MNHNY and CDR2 SVGAGI (reference sequence). With 7 bases removed from V and 9 bases from J, the gap between germline ends came to 16 bases. Study findings and constraints: Specificity for antigen went undetermined in the expanded peripheral T cells. Low normalized clonal expansion also occurred in some nonresponding patients. Circulating CD4+ and CD8+ T cells showed clonal expansion by week 6 at 0.1 to 3.0 mg/kg.

Sequenced by immunoSEQ multiplex PCR; TCRdb stores in-frame clones only, minus some. Counted here are more than 40,000 clones, 70% to 90% occurring once; the ten biggest clones make up approximately 12%. On this clone itself: Its antigen remains unidentified.

The chain couples TRBV6-6 to TRBJ2-1; D not resolved. The sequences come from CD4+ or CD8+ T cells sorted from blood, collected in a trial of the OX40 agonist ivuxolimab. This clonotype was sampled from an adult with an advanced solid tumor such as melanoma, head and neck, liver or kidney cancer. The CDR3 spells CASTLGYNGEQFF. The CDR3 region has the DNA TGTGCCAGCACCCTGGGTTATAATGGTGAGCAGTTCTTC.